These 12 T cell receptor beta chains share one sample of origin, sequenced in a study of blood T cell repertoires in COVID-19. This table comes from immunoSEQ multiplex PCR, and its TCRdb copy is limited to in-frame clones, with some not included. The profile shows 150,000 or so clones, around 87% of them singletons. Sequencing input: peripheral blood. The receptors originated from a man in his late teens or twenties with COVID-19, enrolled during active disease.

This chain links TRBV5-8 with TRBJ1-5; 7 bases map to TRBD1. The V and J ends lost 2 bases and 4 bases, in that order; junction bases with no gene match: 9. Germline CDR1 SGHTS, CDR2 YDEGEE. The length of the CDR3 is 16 residues. The CDR3 sequence is CASSLLFGTANQPQHF. The DNA for the CDR3 is TGTGCCAGCAGCTTACTTTTCGGGACAGCTAATCAGCCCCAGCATTTT.

This clone showed up just once. The chain uses TRBV9 and TRBJ2-1; 10 nucleotides agree with TRBD2. Germline V gene sequence: CDR1 SGDLS, CDR2 YYNGEE. The V segment lost 3 bases and the J segment 10 bases; nucleotides outside the gene matches: 4. The CDR3 length is 13 residues. The CDR3 DNA sequence: TGTGCCAGCAGCGGGACTAGCGGAGGGGAGCAGTTCTTC. The encoded protein is CASSGTSGGEQFF.

The genes are TRBV5-8 and TRBJ2-1; D call uncertain. Germline lookup yields CDR1 SGHTS and CDR2 YDEGEE. Trimming removed 0 bases from V and 10 bases from J, with 8 bases in between. This CDR3 spans 12 amino acids. The chain's CDR3 is CASSLGALEQFF. The CDR3, as DNA: TGTGCCAGCAGCTTGGGGGCTTTAGAGCAGTTCTTC. The entire variable domain, with the rest obtained from reference TRBV5-8 and TRBJ2-1, is as follows: EAGVTQSPTHLIKTRGQQATLRCSPISGHTSVYWYQQALGLGLQFLLWYDEGEERNRGNFPPRFSGRQFPNYSSELNVNALELEDSALYLCASSLGALEQFFGPGTRLTVL.

This clone was seen a single time. The rearrangement links TRBV25-1 to TRBJ2-5; D is undetermined. CDR1 and CDR2 from the germline V gene are MGHDK and SYGVNS. The V gene lost 1 base and the J gene lost 3 bases, with 6 bases spanning the gap. The CDR3 is made up of 13 amino acids. Here the CDR3 DNA reads TGTGCCAGCAGTGAATGGGCGAAAGAGACCCAGTACTTC. Its translation is CASSEWAKETQYF.

The rearrangement links TRBV10-3 to TRBJ2-1; D is perhaps TRBD2 (7 bases). Germline V gives CDR1 ENHRY, CDR2 SYGVKD. CDR3 length: 14 amino acids. The ends were cut back, 10 bases at V and 1 base at J, with 14 bases in the middle. CDR3 loop: CATTEGGSYNEQFF. The CDR3 DNA follows: TGTGCCACCACGGAGGGGGGGTCCTACAATGAGCAGTTCTTC.

As to this clone: Sequence at one end of the junction differs from germline and may be a read error. The chain employs TRBV15 and TRBJ1-4; D gene unclear. Germline V gene sequence: CDR1 LNHNV, CDR2 YYDKDF (reference sequence). The CDR3 sequence is 16 residues long. The CDR3 DNA sequence: TGTGCCACCAGCAGAGATGGTAGAGGTCTAAATGAAAAACTGCTTTTT. As protein: CATSRDGRGLNEKLLF.

The CDR3 DNA reads as TGTGCCAGCAGCCACCCCGCCAGGAGGGACCCCTACAATGAGCAGTTCTTC. As protein: CASSHPARRDPYNEQFF. V gene TRBV11-3 combines with J gene TRBJ2-1; D may be TRBD2 (6 bases). Between the trimmed V and J ends, which lost 5 bases and 2 bases, there was a span of 19 bases. Germline CDR1 reads SGHNT; CDR2 reads YENEEA. The length of the CDR3 is 17 residues.

The chain is built from TRBV7-6 and TRBJ2-5, with TRBD2 matching 8 bases. This CDR3 spans 17 amino acids. Germline CDR1 is SGHVS and CDR2 is FNYEAQ. Trimming cost V 5 bases and J 2 bases; bases outside gene matches: 13. CDR3 coding DNA: TGTGCCAGCAGCATGGCGGGGGGTAGCGGGCCTCAAGAGACCCAGTACTTC. As protein: CASSMAGGSGPQETQYF.

This rearrangement joins TRBV18 to TRBJ1-2; 9 bases are shared with TRBD1. The junction had 11 bases not matched to a gene; V was cut back by 2 bases and J by 4 bases. Looked up from germline, CDR1 is KGHSH and CDR2 is LQKENI. This CDR3 is built from 17 residues. The CDR3 loop is CASSPTTLQGALYGYTF. In nucleotides, the CDR3 is TGTGCCAGCTCACCAACCACATTACAGGGGGCCCTCTATGGCTACACCTTC.

V gene TRBV29-1 combines with J gene TRBJ2-2, with no clear D. In germline, CDR1 is SQVTM, CDR2 ANQGSEA. The CDR3 totals 14 residues. Trimming removed 5 bases from V and 0 bases from J, with 10 bases in between. The CDR3 DNA sequence: TGCAGCGTTCTAGGCCGGGCGAACACCGGGGAGCTGTTTTTT. Translated, it gives CSVLGRANTGELFF.

The chain uses TRBV6-2 or TRBV6-3 and TRBJ2-7; 9 bases are a match to TRBD2. The CDR3 contains 14 residues. From germline, CDR1 is MNHEY and CDR2 SVGEGT. Losses at the gene ends were 6 bases for V and 3 bases for J; bases not matched to a gene: 6. DNA for the CDR3: TGTGCCAGCAGCAAACTAGCGGGCGTCTACGAGCAGTACTTC. Translation: CASSKLAGVYEQYF.

The rearrangement joins TRBV6-1 to TRBJ1-5; 8 bases are a match to TRBD1. V was pared by 0 bases and J by 3 bases, with 4 bases of the junction left unmatched. The CDR3 runs to 16 residues. Germline V gene sequence: CDR1 MNHNS, CDR2 SASEGT. CDR3 nucleotide sequence: TGTGCCAGCAGTGAAGCGTGGACAGGGCTCAATCAGCCCCAGCATTTT. Its protein is CASSEAWTGLNQPQHF.